The 23 T cell receptor beta chains given below trace back to one sample, sequenced in a study of OX40 agonist ivuxolimab in advanced cancers. Only in-frame clones appear in the TCRdb table, and some are missing; sequencing was by immunoSEQ multiplex PCR. Among roughly 65,000 clones, about four fifths were seen once, and the ten largest hold around 2%. The material was CD4+ or CD8+ T cells sorted from blood, obtained in a trial of the OX40 agonist ivuxolimab. These receptor sequences come from an adult with an advanced solid tumor such as melanoma, head and neck, liver or kidney cancer.

This clone was found a few times. The chain combines TRBV11-1 with TRBJ1-2; TRBD1 agrees at 7 bases. V dropped 6 bases and J dropped 3; count of bases not matched to a gene: 4. Germline lookup yields CDR1 SGHAT and CDR2 FQDESV (reference sequence). This CDR3 comprises 13 residues. CDR3 sequence (DNA): TGTGCCAGCAGTCTCGACAGGGACTATGGCTACACCTTC. Amino acids: CASSLDRDYGYTF.

This clone has only one observation. In DNA form, the CDR3 reads TGTGCCAGCAGCCCTGTGACTCAGCGTTGGTTCTTC. Amino acids: CASSPVTQRWFF. The chain joins TRBV7-9 to TRBJ2-1; the D is unclear. The germline V gene has CDR1 SEHNR and CDR2 FQNEAQ (reference sequence). The CDR3 sequence is 12 residues long. V lost 5 bases and J lost 15, with 17 bases in between.

The chain carries TRBV27 and TRBJ2-1, with D possibly matching TRBD1 (8 bases). Germline values: CDR1 MNHEY, CDR2 SMNVEV (reference sequence). Trimming removed 3 bases at V and 0 bases at J, with 27 bases between. This CDR3 spans 21 amino acids. CDR3 DNA sequence: TGTGCCAGCAGTTTTTTGGGGCAGGGGGCGATGCGGGAGCCCTCCTACAATGAGCAGTTCTTC. Its translation: CASSFLGQGAMREPSYNEQFF.

This clone came up once. This chain joins TRBV12-5 and TRBJ2-3; 10 bases fit TRBD1. Trimming took 9 bases from V and 8 from J; bases not matched to a gene: 5. CDR1 is LGHNT and CDR2 is FRNRAP in the germline V gene. This CDR3 region has 12 residues. The CDR3 nucleotides read TGTGCTAGCAGACAGGGGGCGAGTACGCAGTATTTT. It specifies CASRQGASTQYF. Full variable domain (remainder filled in from reference TRBV12-5 and TRBJ2-3): DARVTQTPRHKVTEMGQEVTMRCQPILGHNTVFWYRQTMMQGLELLAYFRNRAPLDDSGMPKDRFSAEMPDATLATLKIQPSEPRDSAVYFCASRQGASTQYFGPGTRLTVL.

The chain employs TRBV28 and TRBJ1-1; no clear D gene. V lost 3 bases to trimming and J lost 2 bases, with 10 bases between them. The CDR3 totals 14 residues. Germline loops: CDR1 MDHEN, CDR2 SYDVKM. CDR3: CASSLVYTNTEAFF. In DNA, the CDR3 is TGTGCCAGCAGTTTGGTCTACACTAACACTGAAGCTTTCTTT.

J is TRBJ2-5 and V is TRBV11-1; possibly TRBD1 for D (7 bases). CDR3 size: 17 residues. Deletions cut 5 bases from V and 2 bases from J, with 21 bases between. Germline V gives CDR1 SGHAT, CDR2 FQDESV (reference sequence). DNA for the CDR3: TGTGCCAGCAGCCCCACAGGGGAGGTTTGGGGACAAGAGACCCAGTACTTC. Protein sequence: CASSPTGEVWGQETQYF.

V usage is TRBV27 and J usage is TRBJ2-2; no clear D. The CDR3 is 13 amino acids. V gave up 7 bases and J gave up 2 bases, with 8 bases separating them. Germline CDR1 MNHEY, CDR2 SMNVEV (reference sequence). CDR3 loop: CASKDHNTGELFF. In DNA, the CDR3 is TGTGCCAGCAAGGACCACAACACCGGGGAGCTGTTTTTT.

The J gene is TRBJ2-5, the V gene TRBV2; 9 bases agree with TRBD2. Per germline, CDR1 SNHLY and CDR2 FYNNEI. With V trimmed by 10 bases and J by 5 bases, 8 bases remained unmatched. This CDR3 has 13 residues. DNA of the CDR3: TGTGCCACCCCGGGGGCGGGAGGGGAGACCCAGTACTTC. Translated: CATPGAGGETQYF.

The chain combines TRBV7-8 with TRBJ2-1; no clear D. CDR1 is SGHVS, CDR2 FQNEAQ, per germline. The CDR3 spans 11 residues. Trimming left V 4 bases short and J 8 bases short, with 6 bases between. CDR3 residues: CASSYAYEQFF. The CDR3 nucleotides are TGTGCCAGCAGCTATGCCTATGAGCAGTTCTTC. Full variable domain (missing parts from reference TRBV7-8 and TRBJ2-1): GAGVSQSPRYKVAKRGQDVALRCDPISGHVSLFWYQQALGQGPEFLTYFQNEAQLDKSGLPSDRFFAERPEGSVSTLKIQRTQQEDSAVYLCASSYAYEQFFGPGTRLTVL.

The CDR3 loop is CASGTSSGGNEQFF. Written as DNA, the CDR3 is TGTGCCAGCGGGACTAGCTCGGGGGGGAATGAGCAGTTCTTC. V and J are TRBV28 and TRBJ2-1; 9 bases fit TRBD2. Germline trimming cut 8 bases from V and 7 bases from J; bases unmatched to any gene: 9. CDR1 is MDHEN, CDR2 SYDVKM, per germline. The CDR3 consists of 14 residues.

The table lists this clone with a count of one. The rearrangement joins TRBV7-2 to TRBJ2-2; unclear D gene. The germline V gene has CDR1 SGHTA and CDR2 FQGNSA. The CDR3 length is 12 residues. V was trimmed by 6 bases and J by 5 bases, leaving 7 bases between them. This CDR3 is CASSFGTGELFF. The DNA of the CDR3 is TGTGCCAGCAGTTTTGGGACCGGGGAGCTGTTTTTT.

The genes are TRBV9 and TRBJ2-2; D is undetermined. Germline CDR1 reads SGDLS; CDR2 reads YYNGEE. Deletions cut 1 base from V and 0 bases from J, with 4 bases between. The CDR3 covers 14 residues. This CDR3 reads CASSVIANTGELFF. The CDR3 nucleotides read TGTGCCAGCAGCGTAATAGCGAACACCGGGGAGCTGTTTTTT.

This clone showed up just a few times. The gene calls are TRBV19 and TRBJ2-7; 11 nucleotides agree with TRBD2. Germline lookup yields CDR1 LNHDA and CDR2 SQIVND (reference sequence). J was trimmed by 5 bases and V by 3 bases; bases with no gene match: 6. This CDR3 contains 15 residues. The CDR3 coding sequence is TGTGCCAGTAGTATGATAGCGGGAGGGCGGCACGAGCAGTACTTC. Translated: CASSMIAGGRHEQYF.

The CDR3 sequence is CASSIGQGRAYNEQFF. The CDR3 DNA reads as TGTGCCAGTAGTATAGGGCAGGGAAGGGCCTACAATGAGCAGTTCTTC. The rearrangement links TRBV19 to TRBJ2-1; D may be TRBD1 (5 bases). The germline gives CDR1 LNHDA, CDR2 SQIVND (reference sequence). The CDR3 loop spans 16 amino acids. The V end lost 1 base, the J end lost 2 bases, and 12 bases lay between the germline ends.

This rearrangement joins TRBV30 to TRBJ2-5, with D tentatively TRBD2 (5 bases). The germline V gene has CDR1 GTSNPN and CDR2 SVGIG (reference sequence). This CDR3 is built from 11 residues. V lost 5 bases, J lost 11 bases, and 15 bases lay in between. This CDR3 reads CAWEAASRQYF. DNA for the CDR3: TGTGCCTGGGAAGCGGCTAGCAGACAGTACTTC.

The V gene is TRBV30, the J gene TRBJ2-3, with 8 bases identical to TRBD2. The V segment lost 6 bases and the J segment 2 bases; nucleotides outside the gene matches: 4. Germline CDR1 GTSNPN, CDR2 SVGIG (reference sequence). The length of the CDR3 is 13 residues. Written as DNA, the CDR3 is TGTGCCTGTTCGGGGGGGAACACAGATACGCAGTATTTT. This gives the protein CACSGGNTDTQYF.

This rearrangement joins TRBV5-1 to TRBJ1-1; D is unresolved. Germline V lookup: CDR1 SGHRS, CDR2 YFSETQ. There are 14 residues in the CDR3. Trimming stripped 0 bases from V and 1 base from J, with 7 bases between. CDR3 coding DNA: TGCGCCAGCAGCTTGGCCGAGGGGAACACTGAAGCTTTCTTT. This codes for CASSLAEGNTEAFF.

The rearrangement links TRBV6-5 to TRBJ1-2; D perhaps matches TRBD1 (6 bases). V lost 7 bases to trimming and J lost 6 bases, with 15 bases between them. Germline V CDR1 and CDR2: MNHEY, SVGAGI. This CDR3 contains 13 residues. The CDR3 bases are TGTGCCAGCACCTGGGGGGGCAAAGATGGCTACACCTTC. Encoded protein: CASTWGGKDGYTF.

J is TRBJ2-2 and V is TRBV19; D is undetermined. CDR3 length: 14 amino acids. V was shortened by 6 bases and J by 3 bases, with 11 bases between the two germline ends. In germline, CDR1 is LNHDA, CDR2 SQIVND (reference sequence). In DNA, the CDR3 is TGTGCCAGTAGCAGATGGACCGACACCGGGGAGCTGTTTTTT. Its translation is CASSRWTDTGELFF.

V gene TRBV27 combines with J gene TRBJ2-1, with TRBD2 matching over 10 bases. This CDR3 spans 13 amino acids. The germline V gene encodes CDR1 MNHEY and CDR2 SMNVEV (reference sequence). Losses at the gene ends were 5 bases for V and 7 bases for J; bases not matched to a gene: 2. CDR3 sequence: CASSPLAGNEQFF. The CDR3 DNA reads TGTGCCAGCAGTCCACTAGCGGGAAATGAGCAGTTCTTC.

This chain uses TRBV6-1 with TRBJ1-5; D is possibly TRBD1 (5 bases). From germline, CDR1 is MNHNS and CDR2 SASEGT. Trimming removed 0 bases from V and 4 bases from J, with 13 bases in between. The CDR3 runs to 16 residues. CDR3 DNA sequence: TGTGCCAGCAGTGAAGCTATCCGCAGGGCGAATCAGCCCCAGCATTTT. Its protein is CASSEAIRRANQPQHF.

This clone showed up just once. This chain links TRBV29-1 with TRBJ2-3; perhaps TRBD1 as D (5 bases). This CDR3 comprises 13 residues. Germline V gene lookup returns CDR1 SQVTM and CDR2 ANQGSEA. The V and J ends lost 1 base and 8 bases respectively, with 13 bases between them. CDR3 residues: CSVEARAQPTQYF. The DNA of the CDR3 is TGCAGCGTTGAAGCCAGGGCACAGCCTACGCAGTATTTT.

The rearrangement links TRBV7-3 to TRBJ2-7; 11 bases match TRBD2. The germline gives CDR1 SGHTA, CDR2 FQGTGA. With V trimmed by 4 bases and J by 5 bases, 10 bases remained unmatched. CDR3 length: 16 amino acids. The CDR3: CASSSRLGTSGDEQYF. Here the CDR3 DNA reads TGTGCCAGCAGCTCACGATTGGGGACTAGCGGAGACGAGCAGTACTTC.